The 20 T cell receptor beta chains listed next were all sequenced from one sample in a study of T cell repertoires in aging, cancer and after chemotherapy. TCR beta rearrangements were amplified from peripheral blood genomic DNA. Multiplex touch-down PCR with TRB-A/B primers amplified rearranged V-D-J TRB sequences. TCRdb re-called the multiplex PCR reads with MiXCR, one entry per CDR3 protein. There are around 5,200 distinct CDR3 sequences in the sample; around 30% occur only once, and roughly 5.6% lies in the top ten. Sequences were obtained from blood. These receptors all stem from a human donor in good health.

V and J are TRBV5-1 and TRBJ2-5; 8 positions agree with TRBD2. V shed 4 bases and J 0 bases; nucleotides not matched to a gene: 20. CDR1 and CDR2 (germline): SGHRS, YFSETQ. CDR3 length equals 20 residues. For the CDR3, the DNA is TGCGCCAGCAGCCTCAAAACGACTCTCAGGACTAGCAGACACCAAGAGACCCAGTACTTC. Translation gives CASSLKTTLRTSRHQETQYF.

In this sample, this clonotype turned up once. This may be a read error: a much more frequent sequence differs by one nucleotide. The V and J genes are TRBV19 and TRBJ2-7; D uncertain. The CDR3 spans 13 residues. Germline CDR1 is LNHDA and CDR2 is SQIVND (reference sequence). Trimming removed 1 base at V and 6 bases at J, with 10 bases between. CDR3 sequence (DNA): TGTGCCAGTAGTATAGGGACCAGTGGCGAGCAGTACTTC. It encodes CASSIGTSGEQYF.

This clonotype was detected a few times. The chain is built from TRBV5-6 and TRBJ2-5; D not certain. The DNA end lines up better with TRBJ2-7; the J call may be wrong. The CDR3 runs to 15 residues. CDR1 is SGHDT, CDR2 YYEEEE, per germline. This CDR3 reads CASSHWASGSYEQYF. For the CDR3, the DNA is TGTGCCAGCAGCCACTGGGCCTCCGGCTCCTACGAGCAGTACTTC.

This clonotype has only a few counts. The J gene is TRBJ2-1, the V gene TRBV27; TRBD2 agrees at 14 bases. The CDR3 consists of 19 residues. Trimming took 5 bases from V and 4 from J; bases not matched to a gene: 13. Germline-derived CDR1 and CDR2 are MNHEY and SMNVEV (reference sequence). Here the CDR3 reads CASSQPPGTSGSRYNEQFF. The CDR3 region has the DNA TGTGCCAGCAGTCAGCCCCCCGGGACTAGCGGGAGTAGGTACAATGAGCAGTTCTTC.

This clonotype is judged medium-sized. J is TRBJ2-7 and V is TRBV27, with D possibly matching TRBD2 (5 bases). Germline CDR1 is MNHEY and CDR2 is SMNVEV (reference sequence). V lost 2 bases and J 0 bases, leaving 8 bases between the germline ends. This CDR3 spans 14 amino acids. CDR3 DNA: TGTGCCAGCAGTTTAGCGACTAACTCCTACGAGCAGTACTTC. Protein sequence: CASSLATNSYEQYF.

With respect to this clonotype: One junction end disagrees with the germline gene, perhaps due to a read error. The CDR3 region has the DNA TGTACCAGCTCACCAGGGCCGGCTAGCGGGACAACGTACGAGCAGTACTTC. Translating it yields CTSSPGPASGTTYEQYF. The genes are TRBV18 and TRBJ2-7, with 9 bases identical to TRBD2. Germline values: CDR1 KGHSH, CDR2 LQKENI. The CDR3 is made up of 17 amino acids.

In this sample, this clonotype is medium-sized. J is TRBJ2-3 and V is TRBV5-6, with 8 positions matching TRBD1. The CDR3 consists of 16 residues. The germline V gene encodes CDR1 SGHDT and CDR2 YYEEEE. V dropped 3 bases and J dropped 6; count of bases not matched to a gene: 12. In nucleotides, the CDR3 is TGTGCCAGCAGCTCCCGGACAGGGCAGGGTGCGGATACGCAGTATTTT. Protein product: CASSSRTGQGADTQYF.

By share of the sample, this clonotype is medium-sized. The rearrangement joins TRBV6-5 to TRBJ1-4; 11 bases are a match to TRBD1. Germline V gives CDR1 MNHEY, CDR2 SVGAGI. The CDR3 totals 14 residues. Unmatched junction bases numbered 3, after V lost 5 bases and J lost 7 bases. CDR3 DNA sequence: TGTGCCAGCAGTCCGGGACAGGGGGGTGAAAAACTGTTTTTT. Translating it yields CASSPGQGGEKLFF.

This chain links TRBV27 with TRBJ2-7; D perhaps matches TRBD1 (6 bases). The CDR3 runs 15 residues. The germline CDR1 and CDR2 sequences are MNHEY and SMNVEV (reference sequence). Trimming shortened V by 6 bases and J by 1 base, and 16 bases separated the two germline ends. The CDR3 protein is CASSPSGTPSYEQYF. Written as DNA, the CDR3 is TGTGCCAGCAGCCCCTCCGGGACACCTTCCTACGAGCAGTACTTC.

V is TRBV18 and J is TRBJ2-3; perhaps TRBD1 as D (5 bases). Trimming cost V 4 bases and J 4 bases, with 6 bases left between them. Germline-derived CDR1 and CDR2 are KGHSH and LQKENI. The CDR3 contains 12 residues. The DNA for the CDR3 is TGTGCCAGCTCACGACAGCCAGATACGCAGTATTTT. Its translation: CASSRQPDTQYF.

V and J are TRBV19 and TRBJ1-5, with D possibly TRBD1 on 6 matching bases. Trimming left V 10 bases short and J 3 bases short, with 13 bases between. The germline CDR1 and CDR2 sequences are LNHDA and SQIVND (reference sequence). CDR3 length: 13 residues. The CDR3 protein is CATLDRYNQPQHF. The CDR3 DNA follows: TGTGCCACCTTGGACAGATACAATCAGCCCCAGCATTTT.

The J gene is TRBJ1-5, the V gene TRBV6-6; D is unresolved. The CDR3 has 18 amino acids. CDR1 and CDR2 (germline): MNHNY, SVGAGI (reference sequence). V dropped 0 bases and J dropped 0 bases, with 15 bases sitting between them. CDR3 nucleotide sequence: TGTGCCAGCAGTTACTCGATGCGACAATATTATAGCAATCAGCCCCAGCATTTT. Protein: CASSYSMRQYYSNQPQHF.

The chain uses TRBV6-4 and TRBJ2-3; 12 nucleotides match TRBD2. J lost 3 bases, V lost 4 bases, and 2 bases had no gene match. The CDR3 runs to 15 residues. The germline gives CDR1 MRHNA, CDR2 SNTAGT. CDR3 amino acids: CASSVTSGGTDTQYF. CDR3 DNA sequence: TGTGCCAGCAGTGTGACTAGCGGGGGAACAGATACGCAGTATTTT.

The V call is TRBV19, the J call TRBJ1-1, with D possibly matching TRBD1 (5 bases). With 4 bases removed from V and 6 bases from J, the gap between germline ends came to 18 bases. The CDR3 has 15 amino acids. Germline V gene lookup returns CDR1 LNHDA and CDR2 SQIVND (reference sequence). The CDR3 is CASSRRGSPQPEAFF. DNA for the CDR3: TGTGCCAGTAGTAGGAGGGGCAGCCCCCAGCCTGAAGCTTTCTTT.

The rearrangement joins TRBV12-3 or TRBV12-4 to TRBJ1-3; tentatively, D is TRBD1 (6 bases). The CDR3 length is 15 residues. Between the trimmed V and J ends, which lost 5 bases and 2 bases, there was a span of 13 bases. The CDR3 DNA is TGTGCCAGCAGTCCCCGGGACATCCCTGGAAACACCATATATTTT. It is translated as CASSPRDIPGNTIYF.

This chain connects TRBV5-4 to TRBJ1-2, with 9 nucleotides matching TRBD1. The CDR3 covers 13 residues. Germline CDR1 and CDR2: SGHNT and YYREEE (reference sequence). Trimming at V came to 4 bases and at J to 5 bases, leaving 3 bases not matched to a gene. The CDR3 here is CASSRGQGYGYTF. CDR3 DNA sequence: TGTGCCAGCAGCAGGGGACAGGGATATGGCTACACCTTC.

By its share, this clonotype is large. This chain uses TRBV29-1 with TRBJ2-7, with TRBD1 matching 9 bases. The J segment lost 5 bases and the V segment lost 7 bases, leaving 3 bases of the junction unmatched. This CDR3 comprises 11 residues. Looked up from germline, CDR1 is SQVTM and CDR2 is ANQGSEA. The CDR3 nucleotides are TGCAGCGGGAGGACAGGGGACGAGCAGTACTTC. Its protein is CSGRTGDEQYF.

In its sample, this clonotype is medium-sized. The junction does not match germline at one end; this may be a read error. V usage is TRBV19 and J usage is TRBJ2-7; 8 bases line up with TRBD1. The CDR3 is 13 residues long. Germline V lookup: CDR1 LNHDA, CDR2 SQIVND (reference sequence). CDR3 sequence reads: CASSLDRGYEQYF. In DNA form, the CDR3 reads TGTGCCAGTAGTTTAGACAGGGGATACGAGCAGTACTTC.

V and J are TRBV6-1 and TRBJ2-7; possible D gene TRBD2, 6 bases. This CDR3 is built from 14 residues. Trimming removed 6 bases at V and 6 bases at J, with 18 bases between. Germline CDR1 is MNHNS and CDR2 is SASEGT. The CDR3 protein is CASSPFHGGTEQYF. As DNA, the CDR3 is TGTGCCAGCAGCCCGTTCCACGGGGGAACCGAGCAGTACTTC.

This clonotype qualifies as medium-sized. The chain joins TRBV27 to TRBJ2-1; 10 positions match TRBD1. CDR3 length: 13 amino acids. CDR1 and CDR2 from the germline V gene are MNHEY and SMNVEV (reference sequence). The ends lost 5 bases at V and 7 bases at J; junction bases unmatched: 2. This CDR3 reads CASSLDRGNEQFF. The CDR3 coding sequence is TGTGCCAGCAGTCTGGACAGGGGGAATGAGCAGTTCTTC.